Sequencing of this T cell receptor beta chain was carried out in a study of regulatory T cells in long-lasting Graves disease. Germline V gene sequence: CDR1 MNHEY, CDR2 SVGAGI. Trimming removed 2 bases from V and 2 bases from J, with 22 bases in between. The CDR3 runs 19 residues. Study-wide results and limits: Whereas new patients shared 970 or so public clonotypes, persistent patients shared more, at 2,500 to 3,500.

As for time point: newly diagnosed GD, antithyroid drugs for less than 3 months. PBMC RNA was the source of the TCR library. Building of the TCR beta libraries involved iRepertoire HTBI primers and Arm-PCR of CDR3 regions. Using its own MiXCR run on the multiplex PCR reads, TCRdb lists one record per CDR3 protein. Of 450,000 to 500,000 distinct CDR3 sequences in the sample, about 16% are singletons; the top ten hold 12%. In the case of this clonotype: The antigen is not known.

The sample also formed part of further work on T cells in Graves' hyperthyroidism and ophthalmopathy. This second study says: The majority of expanded thyroid clonotypes above 0.001 also appeared in blood. Ophthalmopathy prediction by the model preceded onset by a median roughly 6 months.

The clonotype was recovered from a man aged 35 to 55 with Graves disease. Sequenced material: peripheral blood mononuclear cells (PBMCs), taken at new diagnosis, from a patient treated with antithyroid drugs. This chain joins TRBV6-5 and TRBJ1-3; TRBD1 is a possible D gene (5 bases). The CDR3 spells CASSYRELGPSGTGNTIYF. The CDR3 DNA reads TGTGCCAGCAGTTACCGAGAGCTGGGACCCAGCGGTACTGGAAACACCATATATTTT.